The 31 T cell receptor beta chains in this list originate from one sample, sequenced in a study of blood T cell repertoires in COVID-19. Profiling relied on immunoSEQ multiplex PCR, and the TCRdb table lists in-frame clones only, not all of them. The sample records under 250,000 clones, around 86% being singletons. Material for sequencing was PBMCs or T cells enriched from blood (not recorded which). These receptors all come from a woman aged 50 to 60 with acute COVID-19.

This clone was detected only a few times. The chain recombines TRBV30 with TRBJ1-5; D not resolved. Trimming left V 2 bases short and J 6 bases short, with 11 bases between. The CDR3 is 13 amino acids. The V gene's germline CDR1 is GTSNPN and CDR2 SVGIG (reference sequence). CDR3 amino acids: CAWSFSGRQPQHF. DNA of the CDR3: TGTGCCTGGAGTTTTTCGGGTCGTCAGCCCCAGCATTTT.

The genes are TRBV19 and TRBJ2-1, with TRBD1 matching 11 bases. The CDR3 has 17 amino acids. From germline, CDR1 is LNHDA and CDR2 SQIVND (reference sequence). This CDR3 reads CVQPGQGDCSSYNEQFF. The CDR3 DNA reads TGTGTCCAACCGGGACAGGGGGACTGTTCCTCCTACAATGAGCAGTTCTTC.

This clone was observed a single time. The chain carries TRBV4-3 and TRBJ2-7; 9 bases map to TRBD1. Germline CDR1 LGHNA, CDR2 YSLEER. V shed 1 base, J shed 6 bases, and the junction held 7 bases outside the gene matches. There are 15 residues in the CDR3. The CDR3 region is CASSQARDRAGEQYF. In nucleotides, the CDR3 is TGCGCCAGCAGCCAAGCCAGGGACAGGGCTGGCGAGCAGTACTTC.

This chain's CDR3 is CASSYPSGGEQYF. CDR3 DNA sequence: TGTGCCAGCAGCTACCCTAGCGGGGGCGAGCAGTACTTC. The chain joins TRBV7-2 to TRBJ2-7, with 10 bases lining up with TRBD2. This CDR3 spans 13 amino acids. The V gene's germline CDR1 is SGHTA and CDR2 FQGNSA. V lost 4 bases, J lost 6 bases, and 3 bases stayed unmatched.

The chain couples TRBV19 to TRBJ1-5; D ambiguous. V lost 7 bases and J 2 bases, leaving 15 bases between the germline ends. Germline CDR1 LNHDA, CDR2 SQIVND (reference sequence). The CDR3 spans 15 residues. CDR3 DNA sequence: TGTGCCAGTACCCCGGAGAAGGCTGGCAATCAGCCCCAGCATTTT. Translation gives CASTPEKAGNQPQHF.

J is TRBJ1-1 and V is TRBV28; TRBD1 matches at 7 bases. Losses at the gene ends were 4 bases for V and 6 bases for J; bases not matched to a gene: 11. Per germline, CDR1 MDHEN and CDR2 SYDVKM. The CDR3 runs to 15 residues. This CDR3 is CASSSWDSGRPEAFF. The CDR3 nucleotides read TGTGCCAGCAGTTCATGGGACAGTGGGCGTCCTGAAGCTTTCTTT. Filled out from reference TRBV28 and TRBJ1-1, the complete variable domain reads DVKVTQSSRYLVKRTGEKVFLECVQDMDHENMFWYRQDPGLGLRLIYFSYDVKMKEKGDIPEGYSVSREKKERFSLILESASTNQTSMYLCASSSWDSGRPEAFFGQGTRLTVV.

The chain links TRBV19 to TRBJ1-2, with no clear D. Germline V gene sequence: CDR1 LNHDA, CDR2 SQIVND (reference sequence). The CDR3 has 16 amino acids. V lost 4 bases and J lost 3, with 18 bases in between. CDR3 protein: CASSRLAGISDYGYTF. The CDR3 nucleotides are TGTGCCAGTAGTAGATTGGCGGGGATATCCGACTATGGCTACACCTTC.

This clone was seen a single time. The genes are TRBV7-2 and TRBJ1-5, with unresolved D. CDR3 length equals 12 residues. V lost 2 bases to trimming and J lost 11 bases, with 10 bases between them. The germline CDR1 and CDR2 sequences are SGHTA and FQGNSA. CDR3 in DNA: TGTGCCAGCAGCTTAATCCCCGCGGCCCAGCATTTT. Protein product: CASSLIPAAQHF. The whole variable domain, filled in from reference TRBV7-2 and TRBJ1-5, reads GAGVSQSPSNKVTEKGKDVELRCDPISGHTALYWYRQSLGQGLEFLIYFQGNSAPDKSGLPSDRFSAERTGGSVSTLTIQRTQQEDSAVYLCASSLIPAAQHFGDGTRLSIL.

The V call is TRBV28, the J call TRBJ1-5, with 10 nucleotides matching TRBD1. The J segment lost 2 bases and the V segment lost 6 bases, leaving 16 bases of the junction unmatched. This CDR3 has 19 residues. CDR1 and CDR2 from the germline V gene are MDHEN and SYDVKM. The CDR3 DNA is TGTGCCAGCAGCATAATCGGGACAGGGGCAGGGTTGGGCAATCAGCCCCAGCATTTT. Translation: CASSIIGTGAGLGNQPQHF.

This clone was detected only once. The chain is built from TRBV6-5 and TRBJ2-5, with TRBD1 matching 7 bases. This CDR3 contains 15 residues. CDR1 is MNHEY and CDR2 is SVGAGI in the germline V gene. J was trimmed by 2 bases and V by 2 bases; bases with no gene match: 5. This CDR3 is CASSYGGQLQETQYF. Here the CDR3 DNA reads TGTGCCAGCAGTTACGGGGGACAGCTACAAGAGACCCAGTACTTC.

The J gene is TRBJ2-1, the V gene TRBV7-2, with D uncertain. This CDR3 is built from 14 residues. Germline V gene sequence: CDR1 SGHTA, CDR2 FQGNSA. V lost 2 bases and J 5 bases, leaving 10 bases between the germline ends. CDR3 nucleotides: TGTGCCAGCAGCTTATATAGAAATGACAATGAGCAGTTCTTC. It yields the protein CASSLYRNDNEQFF. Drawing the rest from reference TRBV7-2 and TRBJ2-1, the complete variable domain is GAGVSQSPSNKVTEKGKDVELRCDPISGHTALYWYRQSLGQGLEFLIYFQGNSAPDKSGLPSDRFSAERTGGSVSTLTIQRTQQEDSAVYLCASSLYRNDNEQFFGPGTRLTVL.

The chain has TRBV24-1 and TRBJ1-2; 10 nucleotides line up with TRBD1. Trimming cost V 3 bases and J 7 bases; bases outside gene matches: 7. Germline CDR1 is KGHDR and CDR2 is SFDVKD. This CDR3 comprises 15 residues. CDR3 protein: CATSDPGQGTGGYTF. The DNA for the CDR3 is TGTGCCACCAGTGATCCGGGACAGGGGACAGGTGGCTACACCTTC.

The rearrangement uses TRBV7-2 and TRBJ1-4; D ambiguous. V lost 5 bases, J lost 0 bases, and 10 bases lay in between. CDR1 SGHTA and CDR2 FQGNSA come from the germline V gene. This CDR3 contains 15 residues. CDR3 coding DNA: TGTGCCAGCAGCCCCTCAGAGGCAACTAATGAAAAACTGTTTTTT. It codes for CASSPSEATNEKLFF.

CDR3 in amino acids: CASSPTSNPYTQYF. The DNA for the CDR3 is TGTGCCAGCAGTCCCACCAGTAATCCCTATACGCAGTATTTT. The chain couples TRBV28 to TRBJ2-3; no firm D call. Germline loops: CDR1 MDHEN, CDR2 SYDVKM. V was trimmed by 5 bases and J by 7 bases, leaving 16 bases between them. The CDR3 spans 14 residues.

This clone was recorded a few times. The CDR3 DNA follows: TGTGCCACCAGTGACCCAGGACTAGCGGGAGAGAGGGACGGGGAGCTGTTTTTT. Translated: CATSDPGLAGERDGELFF. V and J are TRBV24-1 and TRBJ2-2; 13 bases fit TRBD2. V gave up 4 bases and J gave up 7 bases; unmatched junction bases: 11. Germline CDR1 reads KGHDR; CDR2 reads SFDVKD. The CDR3 has 18 amino acids.

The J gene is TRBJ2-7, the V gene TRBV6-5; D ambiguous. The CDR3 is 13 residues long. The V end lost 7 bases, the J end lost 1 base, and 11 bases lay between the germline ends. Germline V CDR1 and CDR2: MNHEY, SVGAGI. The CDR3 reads CASTSGISYEQYF. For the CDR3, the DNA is TGTGCCAGCACCTCGGGTATTTCCTACGAGCAGTACTTC.

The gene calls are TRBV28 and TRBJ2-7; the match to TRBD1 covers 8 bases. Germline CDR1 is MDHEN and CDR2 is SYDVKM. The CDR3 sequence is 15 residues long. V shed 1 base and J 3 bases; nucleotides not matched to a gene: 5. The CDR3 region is CASSLSGGGNYEQYF. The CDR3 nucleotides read TGTGCCAGCAGTTTATCAGGGGGCGGCAACTACGAGCAGTACTTC.

The CDR3 is CASSPQPSIAGQYF. The CDR3 bases are TGCGCCAGCAGTCCACAGCCGAGTATTGCGGGGCAGTACTTC. The chain links TRBV5-1 to TRBJ2-7, with D tentatively TRBD2 (5 bases). This CDR3 spans 14 amino acids. Germline CDR1 is SGHRS and CDR2 is YFSETQ. Trimming left V 5 bases short and J 9 bases short, with 21 bases between.

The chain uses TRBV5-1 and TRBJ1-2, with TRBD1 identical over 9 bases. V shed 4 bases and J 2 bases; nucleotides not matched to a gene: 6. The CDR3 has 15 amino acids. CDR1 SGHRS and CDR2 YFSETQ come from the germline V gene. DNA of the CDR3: TGCGCCAGCAGCACCCAACAGGGGGCGAACTATGGCTACACCTTC. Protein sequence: CASSTQQGANYGYTF.

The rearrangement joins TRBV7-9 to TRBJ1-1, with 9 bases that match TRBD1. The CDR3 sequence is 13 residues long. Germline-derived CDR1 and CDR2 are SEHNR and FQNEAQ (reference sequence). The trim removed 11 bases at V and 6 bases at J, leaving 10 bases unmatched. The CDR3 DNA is TGTGCCGGGGACACAGGGGGCGCTTCTGAAGCTTTCTTT. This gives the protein CAGDTGGASEAFF. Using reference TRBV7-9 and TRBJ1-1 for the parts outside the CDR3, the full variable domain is DTGVSQNPRHKITKRGQNVTFRCDPISEHNRLYWYRQTLGQGPEFLTYFQNEAQLEKSRLLSDRFSAERPKGSFSTLEIQRTEQGDSAMYLCAGDTGGASEAFFGQGTRLTVV.

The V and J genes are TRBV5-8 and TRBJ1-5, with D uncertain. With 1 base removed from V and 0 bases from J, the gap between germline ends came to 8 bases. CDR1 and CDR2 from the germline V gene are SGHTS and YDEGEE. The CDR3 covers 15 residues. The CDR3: CASSLFGDSNQPQHF. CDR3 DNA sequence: TGTGCCAGCAGCTTGTTCGGGGATAGCAATCAGCCCCAGCATTTT.

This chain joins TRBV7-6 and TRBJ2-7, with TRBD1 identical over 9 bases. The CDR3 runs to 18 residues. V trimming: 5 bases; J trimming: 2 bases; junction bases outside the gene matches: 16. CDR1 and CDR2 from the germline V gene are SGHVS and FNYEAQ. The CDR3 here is CASSLDRGAGRNAYEQYF. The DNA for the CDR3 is TGTGCCAGCAGCCTGGACAGGGGTGCGGGTCGGAATGCCTACGAGCAGTACTTC.

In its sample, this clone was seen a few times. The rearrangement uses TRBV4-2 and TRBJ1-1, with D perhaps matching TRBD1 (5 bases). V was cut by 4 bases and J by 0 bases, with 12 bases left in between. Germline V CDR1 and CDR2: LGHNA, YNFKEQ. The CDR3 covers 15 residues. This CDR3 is CASSPLTGMNTEAFF. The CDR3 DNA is TGTGCCAGCAGCCCCCTCACAGGAATGAACACTGAAGCTTTCTTT.

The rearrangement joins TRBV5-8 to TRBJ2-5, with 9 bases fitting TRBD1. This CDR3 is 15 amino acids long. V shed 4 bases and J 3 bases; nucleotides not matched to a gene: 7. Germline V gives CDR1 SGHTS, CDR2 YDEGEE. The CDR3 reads CASSRGQGHKETQYF. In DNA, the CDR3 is TGTGCCAGCAGCCGGGGACAGGGACACAAAGAGACCCAGTACTTC. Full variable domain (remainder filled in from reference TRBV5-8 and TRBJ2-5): EAGVTQSPTHLIKTRGQQATLRCSPISGHTSVYWYQQALGLGLQFLLWYDEGEERNRGNFPPRFSGRQFPNYSSELNVNALELEDSALYLCASSRGQGHKETQYFGPGTRLLVL.

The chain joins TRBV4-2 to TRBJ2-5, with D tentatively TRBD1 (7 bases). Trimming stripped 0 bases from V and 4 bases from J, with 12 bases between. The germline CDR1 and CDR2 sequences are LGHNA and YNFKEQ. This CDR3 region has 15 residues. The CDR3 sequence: CASSQETQGGETQYF. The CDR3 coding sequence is TGTGCCAGCAGCCAAGAAACTCAGGGGGGAGAGACCCAGTACTTC.

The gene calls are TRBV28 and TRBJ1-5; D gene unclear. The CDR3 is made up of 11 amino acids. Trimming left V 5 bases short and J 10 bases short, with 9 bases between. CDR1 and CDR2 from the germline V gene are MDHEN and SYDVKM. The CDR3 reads CASSESHPQHF. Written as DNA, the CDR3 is TGTGCCAGCAGTGAGTCCCATCCCCAGCATTTT.

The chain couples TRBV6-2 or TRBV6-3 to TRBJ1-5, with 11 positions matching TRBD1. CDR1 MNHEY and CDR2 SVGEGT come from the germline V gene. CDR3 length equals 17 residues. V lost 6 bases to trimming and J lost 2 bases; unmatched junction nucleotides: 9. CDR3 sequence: CASSGQGADAGNQPQHF. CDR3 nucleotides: TGTGCCAGCAGCGGACAGGGGGCCGATGCGGGCAATCAGCCCCAGCATTTT.

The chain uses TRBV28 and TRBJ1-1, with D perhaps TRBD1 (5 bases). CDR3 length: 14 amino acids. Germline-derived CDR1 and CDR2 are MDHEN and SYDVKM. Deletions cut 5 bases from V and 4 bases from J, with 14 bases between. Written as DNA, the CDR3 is TGTGCCAGCAGTCCCCGACAGACTCTCACTGAAGCTTTCTTT. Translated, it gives CASSPRQTLTEAFF.

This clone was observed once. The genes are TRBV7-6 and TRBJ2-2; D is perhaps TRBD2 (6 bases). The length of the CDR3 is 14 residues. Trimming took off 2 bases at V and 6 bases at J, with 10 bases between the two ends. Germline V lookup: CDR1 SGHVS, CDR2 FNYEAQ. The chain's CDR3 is CASSLLASAGELFF. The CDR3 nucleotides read TGTGCCAGCAGCTTACTCGCTAGCGCCGGGGAGCTGTTTTTT.

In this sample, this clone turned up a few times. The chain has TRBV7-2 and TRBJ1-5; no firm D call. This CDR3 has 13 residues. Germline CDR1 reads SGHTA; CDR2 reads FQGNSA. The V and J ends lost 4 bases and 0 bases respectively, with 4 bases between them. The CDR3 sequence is CASSSYSNQPQHF. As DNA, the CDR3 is TGTGCCAGCAGCTCCTATAGCAATCAGCCCCAGCATTTT.

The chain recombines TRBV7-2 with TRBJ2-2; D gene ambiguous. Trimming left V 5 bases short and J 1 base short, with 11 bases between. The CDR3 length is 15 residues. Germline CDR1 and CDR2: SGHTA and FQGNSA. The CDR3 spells CASSQALMNTGELFF. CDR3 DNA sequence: TGTGCCAGCAGCCAGGCGCTAATGAACACCGGGGAGCTGTTTTTT.